The entry that follows covers one T cell receptor beta chain sequence. Its antigen is still unknown. This entry comes from a study of glioma-infiltrating T cells after dendritic cell vaccination. The method was immunoSEQ multiplex PCR; TCRdb's version includes in-frame clones alone and lacks a portion of them. The sample records 50,000 to 75,000 clones, more than 75% being singletons. Study-wide findings and caveats: TCR clonality showed no direct relationship with survival.

Time point given: after dendritic cell vaccination, including at tumor progression/relapse. Germline CDR1 and CDR2: SGHKS and YYEKEE (reference sequence). This CDR3 spans 15 amino acids. V dropped 6 bases and J dropped 3; count of bases not matched to a gene: 7. The chain links TRBV5-5 to TRBJ2-3, with 10 bases matching TRBD1. The material was blood, obtained after dendritic cell vaccination. The receptor's source is a human donor with glioblastoma. CDR3 nucleotide sequence: TGTGCCAGCACCTCCGCGGGACAGGGGACAGATACGCAGTATTTT. This encodes CASTSAGQGTDTQYF.